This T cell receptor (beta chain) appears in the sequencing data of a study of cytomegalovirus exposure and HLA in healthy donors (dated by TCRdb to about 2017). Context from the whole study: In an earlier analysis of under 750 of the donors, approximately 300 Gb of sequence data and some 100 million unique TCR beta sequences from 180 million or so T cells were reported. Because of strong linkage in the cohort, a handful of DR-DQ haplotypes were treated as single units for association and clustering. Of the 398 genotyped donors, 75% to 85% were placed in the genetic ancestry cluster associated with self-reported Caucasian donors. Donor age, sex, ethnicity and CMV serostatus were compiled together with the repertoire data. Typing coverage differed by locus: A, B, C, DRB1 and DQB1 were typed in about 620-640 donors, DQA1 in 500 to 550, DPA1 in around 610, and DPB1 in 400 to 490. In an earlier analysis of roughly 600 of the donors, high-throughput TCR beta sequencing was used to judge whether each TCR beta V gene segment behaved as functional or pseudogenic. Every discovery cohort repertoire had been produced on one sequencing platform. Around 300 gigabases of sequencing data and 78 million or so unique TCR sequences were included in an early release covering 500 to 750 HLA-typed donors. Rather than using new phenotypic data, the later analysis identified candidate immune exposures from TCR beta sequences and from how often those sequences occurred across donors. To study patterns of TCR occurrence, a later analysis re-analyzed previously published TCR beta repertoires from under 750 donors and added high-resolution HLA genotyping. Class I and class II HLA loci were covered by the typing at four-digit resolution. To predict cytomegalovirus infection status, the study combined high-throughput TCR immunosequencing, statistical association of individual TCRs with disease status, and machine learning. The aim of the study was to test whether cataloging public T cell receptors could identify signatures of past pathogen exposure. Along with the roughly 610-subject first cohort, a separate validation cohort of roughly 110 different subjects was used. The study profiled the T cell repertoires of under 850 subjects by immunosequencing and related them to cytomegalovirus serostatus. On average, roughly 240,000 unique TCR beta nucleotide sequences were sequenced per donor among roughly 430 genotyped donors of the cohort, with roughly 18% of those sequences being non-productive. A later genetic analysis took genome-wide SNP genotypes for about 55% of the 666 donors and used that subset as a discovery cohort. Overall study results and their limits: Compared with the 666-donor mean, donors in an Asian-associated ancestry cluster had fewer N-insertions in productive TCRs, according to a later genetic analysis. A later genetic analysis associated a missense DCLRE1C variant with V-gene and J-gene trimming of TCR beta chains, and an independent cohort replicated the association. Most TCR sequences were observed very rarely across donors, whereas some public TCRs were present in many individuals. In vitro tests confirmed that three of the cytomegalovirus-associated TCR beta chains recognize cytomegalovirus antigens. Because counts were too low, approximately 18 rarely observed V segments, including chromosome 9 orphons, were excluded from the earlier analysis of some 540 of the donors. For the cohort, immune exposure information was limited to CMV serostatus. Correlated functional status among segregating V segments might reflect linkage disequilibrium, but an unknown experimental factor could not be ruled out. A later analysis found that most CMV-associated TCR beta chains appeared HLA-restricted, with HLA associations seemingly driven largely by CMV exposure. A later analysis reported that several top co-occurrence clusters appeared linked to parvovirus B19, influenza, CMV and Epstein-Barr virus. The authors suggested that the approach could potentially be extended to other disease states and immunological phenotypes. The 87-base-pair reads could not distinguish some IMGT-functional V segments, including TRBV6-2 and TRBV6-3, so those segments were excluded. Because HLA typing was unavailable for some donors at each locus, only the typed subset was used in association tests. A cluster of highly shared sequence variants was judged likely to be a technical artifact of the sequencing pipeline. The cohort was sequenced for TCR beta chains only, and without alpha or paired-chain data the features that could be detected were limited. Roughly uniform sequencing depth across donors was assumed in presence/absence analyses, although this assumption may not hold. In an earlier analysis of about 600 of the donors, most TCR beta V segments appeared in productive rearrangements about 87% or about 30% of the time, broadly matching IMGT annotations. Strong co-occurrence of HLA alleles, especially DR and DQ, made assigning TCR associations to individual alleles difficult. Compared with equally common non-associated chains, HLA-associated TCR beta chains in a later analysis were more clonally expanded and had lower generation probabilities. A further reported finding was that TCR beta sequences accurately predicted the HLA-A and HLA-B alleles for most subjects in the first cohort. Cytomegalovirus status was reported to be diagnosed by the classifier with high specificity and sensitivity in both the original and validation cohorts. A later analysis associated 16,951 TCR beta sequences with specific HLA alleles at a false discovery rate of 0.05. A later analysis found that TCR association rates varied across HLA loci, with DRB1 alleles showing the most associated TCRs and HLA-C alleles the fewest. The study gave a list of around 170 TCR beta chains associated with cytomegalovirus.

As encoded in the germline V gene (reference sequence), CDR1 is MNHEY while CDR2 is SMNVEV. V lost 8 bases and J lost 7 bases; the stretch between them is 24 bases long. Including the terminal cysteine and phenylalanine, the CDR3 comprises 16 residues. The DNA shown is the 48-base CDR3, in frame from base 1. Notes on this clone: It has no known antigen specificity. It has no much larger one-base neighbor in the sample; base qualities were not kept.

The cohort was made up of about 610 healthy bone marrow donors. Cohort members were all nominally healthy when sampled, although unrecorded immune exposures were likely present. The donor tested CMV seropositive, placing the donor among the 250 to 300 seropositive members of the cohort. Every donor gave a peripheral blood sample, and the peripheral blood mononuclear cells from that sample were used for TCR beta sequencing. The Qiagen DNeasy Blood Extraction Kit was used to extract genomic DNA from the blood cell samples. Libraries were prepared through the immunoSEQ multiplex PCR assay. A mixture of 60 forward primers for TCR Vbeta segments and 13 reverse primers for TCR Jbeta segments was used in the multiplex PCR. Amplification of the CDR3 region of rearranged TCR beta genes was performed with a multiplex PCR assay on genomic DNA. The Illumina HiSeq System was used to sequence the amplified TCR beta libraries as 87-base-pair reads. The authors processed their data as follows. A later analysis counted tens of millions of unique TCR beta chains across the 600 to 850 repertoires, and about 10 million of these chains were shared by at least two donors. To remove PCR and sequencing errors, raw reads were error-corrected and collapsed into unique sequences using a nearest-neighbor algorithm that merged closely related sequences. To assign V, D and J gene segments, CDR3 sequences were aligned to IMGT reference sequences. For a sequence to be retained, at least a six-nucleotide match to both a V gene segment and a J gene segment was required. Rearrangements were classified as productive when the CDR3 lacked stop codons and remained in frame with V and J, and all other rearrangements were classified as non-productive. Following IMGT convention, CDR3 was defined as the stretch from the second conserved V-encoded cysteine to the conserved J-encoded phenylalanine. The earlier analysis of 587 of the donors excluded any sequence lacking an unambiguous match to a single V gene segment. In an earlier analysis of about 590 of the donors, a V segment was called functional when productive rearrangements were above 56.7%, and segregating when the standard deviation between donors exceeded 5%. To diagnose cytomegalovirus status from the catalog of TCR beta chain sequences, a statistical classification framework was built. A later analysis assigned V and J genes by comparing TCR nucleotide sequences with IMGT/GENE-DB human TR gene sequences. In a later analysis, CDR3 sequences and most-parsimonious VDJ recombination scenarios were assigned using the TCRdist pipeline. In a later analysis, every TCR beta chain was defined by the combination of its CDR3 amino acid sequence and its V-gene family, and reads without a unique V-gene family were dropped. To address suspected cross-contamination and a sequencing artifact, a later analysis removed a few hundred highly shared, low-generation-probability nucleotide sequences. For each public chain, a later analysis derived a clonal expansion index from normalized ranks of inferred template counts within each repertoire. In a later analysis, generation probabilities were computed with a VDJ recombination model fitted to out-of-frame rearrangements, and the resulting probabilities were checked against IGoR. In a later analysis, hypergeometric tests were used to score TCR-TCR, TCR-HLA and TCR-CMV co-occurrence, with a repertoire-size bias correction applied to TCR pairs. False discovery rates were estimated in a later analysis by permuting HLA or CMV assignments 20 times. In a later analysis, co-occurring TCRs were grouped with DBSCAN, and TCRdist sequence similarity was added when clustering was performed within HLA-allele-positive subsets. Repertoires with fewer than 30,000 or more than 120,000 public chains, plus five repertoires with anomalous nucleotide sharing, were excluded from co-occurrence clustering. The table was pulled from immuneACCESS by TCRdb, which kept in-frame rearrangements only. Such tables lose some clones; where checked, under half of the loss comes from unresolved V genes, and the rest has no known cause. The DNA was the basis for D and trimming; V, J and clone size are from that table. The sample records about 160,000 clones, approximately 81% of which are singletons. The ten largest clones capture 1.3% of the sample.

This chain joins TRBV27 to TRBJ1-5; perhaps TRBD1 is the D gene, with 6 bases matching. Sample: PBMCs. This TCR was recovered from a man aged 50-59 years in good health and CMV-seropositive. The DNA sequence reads TGTGCCAGCGCCTGTTACAGGGTAAATTTGCCGCAGCCCCAGCATTTT. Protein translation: CASACYRVNLPQPQHF.